Below, one T cell receptor beta chain is given with its context. Its antigen is currently not known. No base qualities exist here, and no much larger clone lies one base off it. The donors were roughly 39 Caucasian individuals from Russia, aged roughly 6 to 100 years, who were systemically healthy. About 9.8 milliliters of peripheral blood were drawn from each donor into EDTA-treated Vacutainer tubes. PBMCs were isolated by Ficoll-Paque density-gradient centrifugation, with at least 7 million obtained per sample. Trizol reagent was used to extract total RNA from the PBMCs, yielding at least 5.5 micrograms per sample. For every donor, flow cytometry on a PBMC aliquot measured the percentage of naive CD45RAhigh/CD27high T cells. The source of the sample is a study of blood T cells in healthy people across ages (dated by TCRdb to 2014 to 2015). Concerning the study at large: In model experiments, roughly one uniquely barcoded TCR beta cDNA molecule per two T cells was captured by template switching. Using deep sequencing normalized with unique cDNA molecular identifiers, the study measured how TCR beta repertoire diversity changes with age. To avoid experimental bias, donors of different ages were randomly spread across the sequencing lanes. Two additional independent replicas of 1 million unique cDNA reads from the same blood draw were analyzed for two donors (one aged 18 to 30 and one aged 80 or older). Donors were grouped into four age groups: young (average 16 years), middle-aged (39), aged (62) and long-lived (about 89).

Including cysteine and phenylalanine, the CDR3 has 15 amino acids. Only the CDR3 region is kept as DNA, spanning 45 bases read in frame from base 1. V is reduced by 2 bases and J by 2 bases, leaving a spacing of 12 bases between them. The germline V gene specifies ENHRY as CDR1 and SYGVKD as CDR2. Paper-wide results and their limitations: Bulk unsorted PBMC profiling prevented conclusive comparison of naive and antigen-experienced compartments. The CMV infection status of donors was not known, potentially confounding age-related changes in expanded clonotypes. Estimates of total diversity based on one million sequenced T cells were regarded as lower bounds and as underestimates. The percentage of naive T cells measured by flow cytometry correlated strongly with observed TCR beta diversity. As age increased, observed TCR beta diversity per million T cells dropped in a roughly linear way, and a significant reduction was already evident by age around 41. Compared with the aged group, the long-lived group had more naive CD4+ T cells, fewer expanded clones and increased TCR diversity, suggesting age selection.

The library was prepared using 5' RACE. The sequencer listed for this sample is Illumina HiSeq 2500. A second about 7 to 12 cycle PCR used a sample-barcoded 5' primer and a J-beta primer mix. A unique molecular identifier was introduced onto each TCR beta cDNA molecule by a template-switch 5' adaptor carrying 12 random nucleotides. Each sample yielded at least 3 million CDR3-containing paired-end reads. The Mint cDNA synthesis kit, primed by a TRBC-specific oligonucleotide, was used to synthesize first-strand cDNA from all RNA. All cDNA was treated with uracil-DNA glycosylase and then went through a first 18-cycle PCR with the universal primers M1SS and BC2_uni_R. The original pipeline was this. For normalization, 1 million high-quality reads, each with a distinct molecular identifier, were randomly selected from each sample. Instead of being binned into consensus sequences, reads with shared molecular identifiers were discarded. MiTCR, with a Q25 quality threshold and the strictest error-elimination algorithm, was used for CDR3 identification, clonotype clustering and error correction. A nonparametric unseen species model using Euler transformation provided a lower-bound estimate of total TCR beta diversity. TCRdb handled the public reads itself, with Q25 trimming in fastp and clone calling in MiXCR, and kept productive beta chains. Every CDR3 protein is listed once, alongside the most common genes and DNA of its rows. The V and J calls shown here were made by TCRdb, not taken from the authors' results. The sample yields around 750,000 distinct CDR3 sequences; 53% were counted once. 40% to 50% of the sample comes from the top ten.

The chain uses TRBV10-3 and TRBJ1-1; no D segment can be confidently identified. The sequencing input was blood. The source of this sequence is a man older than 75 in good health. The nucleotide sequence is TGTGCCATCAGTGAGGCTAGGGCAGGAAACACTGAAGCTTTCTTT. Its coded protein is CAISEARAGNTEAFF.